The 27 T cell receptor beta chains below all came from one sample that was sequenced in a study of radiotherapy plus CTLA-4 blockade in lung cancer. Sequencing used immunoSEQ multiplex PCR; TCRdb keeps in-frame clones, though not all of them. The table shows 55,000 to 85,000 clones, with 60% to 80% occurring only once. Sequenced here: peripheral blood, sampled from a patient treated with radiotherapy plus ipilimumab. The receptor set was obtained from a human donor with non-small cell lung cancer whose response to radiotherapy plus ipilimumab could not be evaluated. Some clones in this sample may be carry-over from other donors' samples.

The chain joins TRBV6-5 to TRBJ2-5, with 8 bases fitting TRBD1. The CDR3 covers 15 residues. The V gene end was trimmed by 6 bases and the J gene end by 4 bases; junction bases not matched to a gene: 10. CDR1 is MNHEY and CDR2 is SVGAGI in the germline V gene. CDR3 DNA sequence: TGTGCCAGCAGCACCCGCGGACAGGGTTCAGAGACCCAGTACTTC. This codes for CASSTRGQGSETQYF.

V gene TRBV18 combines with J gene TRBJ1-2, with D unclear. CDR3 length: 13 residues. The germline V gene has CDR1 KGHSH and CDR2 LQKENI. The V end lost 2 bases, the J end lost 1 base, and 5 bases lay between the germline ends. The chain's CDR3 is CASSPGINYGYTF. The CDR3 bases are TGTGCCAGCTCACCAGGCATTAACTATGGCTACACCTTC.

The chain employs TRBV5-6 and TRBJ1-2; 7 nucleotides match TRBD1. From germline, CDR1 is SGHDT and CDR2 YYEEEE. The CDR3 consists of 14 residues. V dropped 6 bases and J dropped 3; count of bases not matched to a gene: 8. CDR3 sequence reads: CASTRGARDYGYTF. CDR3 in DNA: TGTGCCAGCACCAGGGGGGCCCGGGACTATGGCTACACCTTC.

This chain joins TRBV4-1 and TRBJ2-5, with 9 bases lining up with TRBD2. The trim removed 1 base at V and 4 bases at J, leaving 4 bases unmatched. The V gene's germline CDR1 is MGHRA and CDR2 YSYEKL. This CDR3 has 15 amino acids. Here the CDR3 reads CASSQGGGGAETQYF. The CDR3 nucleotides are TGCGCCAGCAGCCAAGGGGGCGGGGGGGCAGAGACCCAGTACTTC.

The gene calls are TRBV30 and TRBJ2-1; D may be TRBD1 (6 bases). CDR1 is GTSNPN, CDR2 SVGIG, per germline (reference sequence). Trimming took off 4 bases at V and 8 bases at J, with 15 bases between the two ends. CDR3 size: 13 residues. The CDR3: CAWTLQGLDEQFF. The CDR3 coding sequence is TGTGCCTGGACCTTACAGGGTTTGGATGAGCAGTTCTTC. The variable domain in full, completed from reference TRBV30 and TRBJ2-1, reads SQTIHQWPATLVQPVGSPLSLECTVEGTSNPNLYWYRQAAGRGLQLLFYSVGIGQISSEVPQNLSASRPQDRQFILSSKKLLLSDSGFYLCAWTLQGLDEQFFGPGTRLTVL.

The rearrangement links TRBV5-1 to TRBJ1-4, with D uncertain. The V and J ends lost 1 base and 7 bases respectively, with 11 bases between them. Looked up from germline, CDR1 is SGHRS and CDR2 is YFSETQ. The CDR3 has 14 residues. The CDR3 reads CASSLSHASEKLFF. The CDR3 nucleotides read TGCGCCAGCAGCTTGTCGCACGCTAGTGAAAAACTGTTTTTT.

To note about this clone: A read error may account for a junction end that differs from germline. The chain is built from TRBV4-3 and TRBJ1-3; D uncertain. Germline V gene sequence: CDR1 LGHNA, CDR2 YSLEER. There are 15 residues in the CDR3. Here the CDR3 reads CASSEDGVSGNTIYF. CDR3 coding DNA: TGCGCCAGCAGCGAAGACGGAGTCTCTGGAAACACCATATATTTT.

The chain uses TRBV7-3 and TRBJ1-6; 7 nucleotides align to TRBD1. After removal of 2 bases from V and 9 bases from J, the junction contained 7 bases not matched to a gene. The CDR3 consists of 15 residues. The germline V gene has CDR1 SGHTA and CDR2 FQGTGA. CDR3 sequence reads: CASSLGPQGTSPLHF. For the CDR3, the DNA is TGTGCCAGCAGCTTAGGACCACAGGGGACTTCACCCCTCCACTTT. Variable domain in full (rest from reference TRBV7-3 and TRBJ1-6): GAGVSQTPSNKVTEKGKYVELRCDPISGHTALYWYRQSLGQGPEFLIYFQGTGAADDSGLPNDRFFAVRPEGSVSTLKIQRTERGDSAVYLCASSLGPQGTSPLHFGNGTRLTVT.

The CDR3 DNA reads TGTGCCAGCGCCTTGAGGGGGGGATTGGTCTATGGCTACACCTTC. It encodes CASALRGGLVYGYTF. The chain combines TRBV6-1 with TRBJ1-2; TRBD1 is a possible D gene (6 bases). Trimming shortened V by 8 bases and J by 4 bases, and 20 bases separated the two germline ends. The CDR3 loop spans 15 amino acids. CDR1 and CDR2 (germline): MNHNS, SASEGT.

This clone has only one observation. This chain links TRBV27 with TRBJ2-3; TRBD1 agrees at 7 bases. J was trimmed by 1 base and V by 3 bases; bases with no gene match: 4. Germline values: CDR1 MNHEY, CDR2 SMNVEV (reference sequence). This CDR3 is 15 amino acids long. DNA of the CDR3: TGTGCCAGCAGTTTTCTAGGGGGCGGCACAGATACGCAGTATTTT. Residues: CASSFLGGGTDTQYF.

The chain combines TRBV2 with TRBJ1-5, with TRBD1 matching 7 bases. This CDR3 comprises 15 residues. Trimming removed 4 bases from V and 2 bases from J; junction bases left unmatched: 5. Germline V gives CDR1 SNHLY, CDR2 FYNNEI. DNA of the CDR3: TGTGCCAGCAGTGTAAACAGGGGAGGCAATCAGCCCCAGCATTTT. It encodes CASSVNRGGNQPQHF.

CDR3 nucleotide sequence: TGTGCCAGCAGCCGGGGGGTAGGGGGTAGAGAGCAGTACTTC. This codes for CASSRGVGGREQYF. This chain joins TRBV7-2 and TRBJ2-7; maybe TRBD2 (7 bases). There are 14 residues in the CDR3. Trimming cost V 5 bases and J 7 bases, with 18 bases left between them. Germline V CDR1 and CDR2: SGHTA, FQGNSA. The complete variable domain, with remaining parts taken from reference TRBV7-2 and TRBJ2-7, reads GAGVSQSPSNKVTEKGKDVELRCDPISGHTALYWYRQSLGQGLEFLIYFQGNSAPDKSGLPSDRFSAERTGGSVSTLTIQRTQQEDSAVYLCASSRGVGGREQYFGPGTRLTVT.

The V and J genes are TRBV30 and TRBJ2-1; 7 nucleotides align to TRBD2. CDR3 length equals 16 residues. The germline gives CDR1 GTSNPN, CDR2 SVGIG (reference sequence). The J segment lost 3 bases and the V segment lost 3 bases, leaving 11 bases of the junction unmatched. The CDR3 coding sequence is TGTGCCTGGAGGGGGGGGACGGGCAGGGTCTACAATGAGCAGTTCTTC. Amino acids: CAWRGGTGRVYNEQFF.

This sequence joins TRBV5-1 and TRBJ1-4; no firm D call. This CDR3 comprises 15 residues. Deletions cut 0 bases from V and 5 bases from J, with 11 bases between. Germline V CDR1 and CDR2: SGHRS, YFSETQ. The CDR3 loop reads CASSLVEGRNEKLFF. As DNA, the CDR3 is TGCGCCAGCAGCTTGGTTGAAGGGAGGAATGAAAAACTGTTTTTT.

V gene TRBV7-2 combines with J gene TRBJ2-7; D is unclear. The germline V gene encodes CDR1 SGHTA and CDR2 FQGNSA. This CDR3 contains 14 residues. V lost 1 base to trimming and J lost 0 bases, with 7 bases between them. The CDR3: CASSLGQISYEQYF. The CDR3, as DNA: TGTGCCAGCAGCTTAGGACAAATCTCCTACGAGCAGTACTTC.

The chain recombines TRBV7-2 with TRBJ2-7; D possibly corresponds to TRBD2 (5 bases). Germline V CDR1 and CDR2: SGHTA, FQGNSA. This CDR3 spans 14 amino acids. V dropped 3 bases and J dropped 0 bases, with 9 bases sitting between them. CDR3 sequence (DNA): TGTGCCAGCAGCTTCTCCGGGATCTCCTACGAGCAGTACTTC. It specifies CASSFSGISYEQYF. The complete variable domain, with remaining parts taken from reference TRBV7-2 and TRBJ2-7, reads GAGVSQSPSNKVTEKGKDVELRCDPISGHTALYWYRQSLGQGLEFLIYFQGNSAPDKSGLPSDRFSAERTGGSVSTLTIQRTQQEDSAVYLCASSFSGISYEQYFGPGTRLTVT.

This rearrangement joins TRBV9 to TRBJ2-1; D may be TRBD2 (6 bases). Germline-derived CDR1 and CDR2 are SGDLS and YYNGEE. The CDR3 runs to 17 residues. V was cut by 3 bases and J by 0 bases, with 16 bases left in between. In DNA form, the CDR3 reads TGTGCCAGCAGCGGGCTCTCGGCGGGGCCCTCCTACAATGAGCAGTTCTTC. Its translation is CASSGLSAGPSYNEQFF. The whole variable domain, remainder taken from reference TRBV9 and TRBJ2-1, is DSGVTQTPKHLITATGQRVTLRCSPRSGDLSVYWYQQSLDQGLQFLIQYYNGEERAKGNILERFSAQQFPDLHSELNLSSLELGDSALYFCASSGLSAGPSYNEQFFGPGTRLTVL.

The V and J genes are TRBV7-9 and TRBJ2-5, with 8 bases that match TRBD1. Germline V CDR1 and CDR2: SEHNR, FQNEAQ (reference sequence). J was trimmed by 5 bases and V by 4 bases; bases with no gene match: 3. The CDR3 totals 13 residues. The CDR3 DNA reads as TGTGCCAGCAGCTCCAGGGGGCCTGAGACCCAGTACTTC. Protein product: CASSSRGPETQYF.

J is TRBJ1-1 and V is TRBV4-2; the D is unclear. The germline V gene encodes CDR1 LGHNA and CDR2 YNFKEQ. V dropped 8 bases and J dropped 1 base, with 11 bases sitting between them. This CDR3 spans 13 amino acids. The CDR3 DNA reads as TGTGCCAGCGGGAGTTCCAGGAACACTGAAGCTTTCTTT. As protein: CASGSSRNTEAFF.

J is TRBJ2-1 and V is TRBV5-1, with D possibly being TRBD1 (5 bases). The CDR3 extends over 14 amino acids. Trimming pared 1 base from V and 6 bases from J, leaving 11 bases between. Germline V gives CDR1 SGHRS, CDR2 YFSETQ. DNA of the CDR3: TGCGCCAGCAGCTTGAGTCAGGGAATCAATGAGCAGTTCTTC. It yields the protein CASSLSQGINEQFF.

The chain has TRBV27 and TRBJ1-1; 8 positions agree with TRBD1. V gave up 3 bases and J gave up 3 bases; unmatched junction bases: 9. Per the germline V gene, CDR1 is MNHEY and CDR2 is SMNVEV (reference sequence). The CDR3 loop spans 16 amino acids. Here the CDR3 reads CASSFGQGGSYTEAFF. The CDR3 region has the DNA TGTGCCAGCAGTTTTGGACAGGGTGGAAGTTACACTGAAGCTTTCTTT.

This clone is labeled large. CDR3 region: CASSLVERRPQHF. CDR3 in DNA: TGTGCCAGCAGTTTGGTCGAGCGACGGCCCCAGCATTTT. This chain uses TRBV28 with TRBJ1-5, with no clear D. Per germline, CDR1 MDHEN and CDR2 SYDVKM. The CDR3 has 13 amino acids. The V end lost 3 bases, the J end lost 9 bases, and 12 bases lay between the germline ends.

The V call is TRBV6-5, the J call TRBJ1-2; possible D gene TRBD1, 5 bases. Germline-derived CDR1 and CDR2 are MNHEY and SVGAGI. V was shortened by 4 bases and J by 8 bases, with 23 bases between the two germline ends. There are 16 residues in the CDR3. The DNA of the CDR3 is TGTGCCAGCAGTTTGGTGGCCCCTTTCGTGGGGCGAGGCTACACCTTC. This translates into CASSLVAPFVGRGYTF.

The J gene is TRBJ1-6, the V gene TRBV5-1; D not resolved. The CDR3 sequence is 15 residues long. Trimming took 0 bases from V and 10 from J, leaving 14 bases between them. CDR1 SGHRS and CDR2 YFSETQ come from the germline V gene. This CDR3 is CASSLGSSGNSPLHF. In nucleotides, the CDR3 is TGCGCCAGCAGCTTGGGGTCCTCGGGGAACTCACCCCTCCACTTT.

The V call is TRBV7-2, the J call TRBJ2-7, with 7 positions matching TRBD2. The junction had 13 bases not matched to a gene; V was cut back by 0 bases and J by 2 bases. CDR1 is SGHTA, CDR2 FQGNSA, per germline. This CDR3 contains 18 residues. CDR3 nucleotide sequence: TGTGCCAGCAGCTTAGCAGCCTTTGGACTGGCGGGAGCCTACGAGCAGTACTTC. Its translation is CASSLAAFGLAGAYEQYF.

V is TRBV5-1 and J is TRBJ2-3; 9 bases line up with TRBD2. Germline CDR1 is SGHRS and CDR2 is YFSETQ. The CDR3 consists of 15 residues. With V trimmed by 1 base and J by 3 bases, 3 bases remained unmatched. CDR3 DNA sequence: TGCGCCAGCAGCTTGTTTAGCGGGGGTACAGATACGCAGTATTTT. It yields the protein CASSLFSGGTDTQYF.

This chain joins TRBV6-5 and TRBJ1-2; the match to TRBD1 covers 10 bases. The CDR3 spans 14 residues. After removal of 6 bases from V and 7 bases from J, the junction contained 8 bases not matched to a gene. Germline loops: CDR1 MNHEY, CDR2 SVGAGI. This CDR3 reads CASRNDRGRGGYTF. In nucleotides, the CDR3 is TGTGCCAGCAGGAATGACAGGGGGCGAGGTGGCTACACCTTC.